The 25 T cell receptor beta chains reported below all come from one sample, sequenced in a study of blood T cell repertoires in COVID-19 (dated by TCRdb to about 2020). Libraries were made using the immunoSEQ multiplex PCR assay. TCRdb's version of the immuneACCESS table is confined to in-frame rearrangements and falls short of the full clone set. An unresolved V gene accounts for under half of the shortfall where checked; the remainder is of unknown origin. The sample table holds 300,000 to 450,000 clones, of which around 87% were seen once. The ten largest account for 1% to 1.5% of the sample. Specimen: PBMCs or T cells enriched from blood (not recorded which). These receptors all stem from a man aged 30-40 years who had recovered from COVID-19.

The rearrangement links TRBV3-1 (or the pseudogene TRBV3-2) to TRBJ2-3, with 7 bases identical to TRBD2. CDR1 LGHDT and CDR2 YNNKEL come from the germline V gene (reference sequence). J gave up 10 bases and V 4 bases, and 8 bases lay outside the gene matches. This CDR3 has 13 amino acids. Written as DNA, the CDR3 is TGTGCCAGCAGCCCCGTCGCCAGCGGGGCGCAGTATTTT. This sequence encodes CASSPVASGAQYF.

This chain connects TRBV7-2 to TRBJ1-1; maybe TRBD1 (6 bases). CDR1 SGHTA and CDR2 FQGNSA come from the germline V gene. This CDR3 comprises 15 residues. V lost 6 bases and J 1 base, leaving 15 bases between the germline ends. This CDR3 reads CASRIMGQSNTEAFF. CDR3 DNA: TGTGCCAGCAGAATAATGGGACAATCGAACACTGAAGCTTTCTTT.

V and J are TRBV6-5 and TRBJ1-2; 8 bases map to TRBD1. This CDR3 has 15 amino acids. After removal of 3 bases from V and 6 bases from J, the junction contained 9 bases not matched to a gene. The germline CDR1 and CDR2 sequences are MNHEY and SVGAGI. CDR3 region: CASSYSPGGANGYTF. CDR3 bases: TGTGCCAGCAGTTATTCCCCAGGGGGCGCGAATGGCTACACCTTC.

The table lists this clone with a count of one. The chain employs TRBV19 and TRBJ1-4; TRBD1 matches 9 bases. This CDR3 is 14 amino acids long. Losses at the gene ends were 7 bases for V and 8 bases for J; bases not matched to a gene: 8. Germline CDR1 and CDR2: LNHDA and SQIVND (reference sequence). The CDR3 reads CASKLGTGYEKLFF. The CDR3 DNA sequence: TGTGCCAGTAAACTCGGGACAGGGTACGAAAAACTGTTTTTT.

V is TRBV11-2 and J is TRBJ1-1, with 7 bases identical to TRBD1. J gave up 1 base and V 5 bases, and 7 bases lay outside the gene matches. The germline CDR1 and CDR2 sequences are SGHAT and FQNNGV. The CDR3 extends over 15 amino acids. DNA for the CDR3: TGTGCCAGCAGCACACGCCGGGACAGGAACACTGAAGCTTTCTTT. Its translation: CASSTRRDRNTEAFF.

This clone showed up just a few times. This chain connects TRBV5-6 to TRBJ1-6, with TRBD1 identical over 9 bases. The V gene's germline CDR1 is SGHDT and CDR2 YYEEEE. This CDR3 has 15 residues. Unmatched junction bases numbered 12, after V lost 3 bases and J lost 14 bases. The CDR3 reads CASSSLGQGFTALHF. The CDR3 DNA is TGTGCCAGCAGCTCCCTGGGACAGGGCTTTACGGCCCTCCACTTT.

The J gene is TRBJ1-2, the V gene TRBV7-3; 8 bases match TRBD1. V trimming: 5 bases; J trimming: 7 bases; junction bases outside the gene matches: 12. The CDR3 is 15 residues long. Germline CDR1 and CDR2: SGHTA and FQGTGA. The CDR3 here is CASSGTGGIWRGYTF. The DNA for the CDR3 is TGTGCCAGCAGCGGTACAGGGGGTATATGGCGTGGCTACACCTTC.

V gene TRBV5-5 combines with J gene TRBJ2-3, with no clear D. V lost 0 bases, J lost 5 bases, and 19 bases lay in between. The germline CDR1 and CDR2 sequences are SGHKS and YYEKEE (reference sequence). The CDR3 length is 17 residues. The CDR3 coding sequence is TGTGCCAGCAGCTTGGCCCGAGAGGCCGGCCTAAGAGATACGCAGTATTTT. It is translated as CASSLAREAGLRDTQYF.

This clone was counted a few times. The rearrangement links TRBV5-4 to TRBJ2-1; D might be TRBD2 (5 bases). Trimming left V 0 bases short and J 2 bases short, with 9 bases between. The CDR3 is 15 amino acids. Germline loops: CDR1 SGHNT, CDR2 YYREEE (reference sequence). The CDR3 nucleotides read TGTGCCAGCAGCTTGGATCTGGGAGCCTACAATGAGCAGTTCTTC. Amino acid sequence: CASSLDLGAYNEQFF. Variable domain in full (rest from reference TRBV5-4 and TRBJ2-1): ETGVTQSPTHLIKTRGQQVTLRCSSQSGHNTVSWYQQALGQGPQFIFQYYREEENGRGNFPPRFSGLQFPNYSSELNVNALELDDSALYLCASSLDLGAYNEQFFGPGTRLTVL.

This clone was counted once. The rearrangement joins TRBV15 to TRBJ1-2; 9 nucleotides agree with TRBD1. After removal of 7 bases from V and 8 bases from J, the junction contained 8 bases not matched to a gene. Germline V lookup: CDR1 LNHNV, CDR2 YYDKDF (reference sequence). The CDR3 extends over 13 amino acids. CDR3 nucleotides: TGTGCCACCACCAAACAGGGGGCGTGGGGCTACACCTTC. It is translated as CATTKQGAWGYTF.

About this clone: In the same sample, other DNA sequences code for this CDR3. The V and J genes are TRBV6-5 and TRBJ1-1; D ambiguous. With 0 bases removed from V and 1 base from J, the gap between germline ends came to 6 bases. Looked up from germline, CDR1 is MNHEY and CDR2 is SVGAGI. The CDR3 covers 14 residues. The CDR3 protein is CASSYSTGNTEAFF. In nucleotides, the CDR3 is TGTGCCAGCAGTTACTCGACGGGGAACACTGAAGCTTTCTTT.

The genes are TRBV6-5 and TRBJ1-1; the match to TRBD1 covers 7 bases. Trimming removed 2 bases from V and 3 bases from J; junction bases left unmatched: 3. The germline V gene has CDR1 MNHEY and CDR2 SVGAGI. The CDR3 is made up of 14 amino acids. The CDR3 DNA is TGTGCCAGCAGTTACACCAGGGGGTACACTGAAGCTTTCTTT. Translating gives CASSYTRGYTEAFF.

The chain uses TRBV19 and TRBJ2-7; 10 bases agree with TRBD1. Germline V gene data show CDR1 as LNHDA and CDR2 as SQIVND (reference sequence). CDR3 length: 16 residues. V lost 3 bases to trimming and J lost 5 bases; unmatched junction nucleotides: 10. The CDR3 protein is CASSMGWTGGTDEQYF. The CDR3 DNA is TGTGCCAGTAGTATGGGTTGGACAGGGGGGACCGACGAGCAGTACTTC.

The J gene is TRBJ2-7, the V gene TRBV14; 8 bases fit TRBD1. Germline-derived CDR1 and CDR2 are SGHDN and FVKESK. After removal of 6 bases from V and 2 bases from J, the junction contained 6 bases not matched to a gene. The CDR3 totals 14 residues. The CDR3 region is CASSLNRGTYEQYF. CDR3 nucleotide sequence: TGTGCCAGCAGTCTGAACAGGGGGACCTACGAGCAGTACTTC. The full variable domain, its missing parts supplied by reference TRBV14 and TRBJ2-7, is EAGVTQFPSHSVIEKGQTVTLRCDPISGHDNLYWYRRVMGKEIKFLLHFVKESKQDESGMPNNRFLAERTGGTYSTLKVQPAELEDSGVYFCASSLNRGTYEQYFGPGTRLTVT.

The rearrangement joins TRBV2 to TRBJ1-5, with TRBD1 matching 10 bases. CDR3 length: 15 residues. Germline values: CDR1 SNHLY, CDR2 FYNNEI. After removal of 5 bases from V and 4 bases from J, the junction contained 5 bases not matched to a gene. CDR3 in DNA: TGTGCCAGCAGTTACGGACAGGGGGGGAATCAGCCCCAGCATTTT. As protein: CASSYGQGGNQPQHF.

V gene TRBV6-1 combines with J gene TRBJ2-1; D is ambiguous. Germline CDR1 is MNHNS and CDR2 is SASEGT. V was trimmed by 3 bases and J by 12 bases, leaving 6 bases between them. This CDR3 contains 10 residues. This CDR3 is CASSDHGQFF. CDR3 DNA: TGTGCCAGCAGTGACCACGGGCAGTTCTTC.

The V gene is TRBV18, the J gene TRBJ1-1, with D uncertain. The V and J ends lost 3 bases and 1 base respectively, with 9 bases between them. The V gene's germline CDR1 is KGHSH and CDR2 LQKENI. The CDR3 has 14 amino acids. CDR3 amino acids: CASSPAGANTEAFF. The CDR3 DNA reads TGTGCCAGCTCACCGGCGGGAGCGAACACTGAAGCTTTCTTT.

The chain recombines TRBV10-3 with TRBJ1-5, with 8 positions matching TRBD1. Germline V lookup: CDR1 ENHRY, CDR2 SYGVKD. This CDR3 region has 14 residues. With V trimmed by 3 bases and J by 5 bases, 3 bases remained unmatched. The CDR3 sequence is CAISEGTGYQPQHF. The CDR3 DNA reads as TGTGCCATCAGTGAAGGGACAGGATATCAGCCCCAGCATTTT.

The rearrangement links TRBV14 to TRBJ1-1, with D possibly being TRBD1 (6 bases). The CDR3 consists of 13 residues. Germline loops: CDR1 SGHDN, CDR2 FVKESK. Trimming stripped 0 bases from V and 8 bases from J, with 10 bases between. For the CDR3, the DNA is TGTGCCAGCAGCCAAGAGGGAGGGGGAGAAGCTTTCTTT. Its translation is CASSQEGGGEAFF.

This rearrangement joins TRBV6-5 to TRBJ2-7; 7 bases line up with TRBD1. Germline CDR1 MNHEY, CDR2 SVGAGI. This CDR3 has 16 amino acids. V was pared by 0 bases and J by 0 bases, with 5 bases of the junction left unmatched. The CDR3 protein is CASSYSGGPISYEQYF. CDR3 coding DNA: TGTGCCAGCAGTTACTCAGGGGGCCCGATCTCCTACGAGCAGTACTTC.

This clone occurred once. The V and J genes are TRBV12-3 or TRBV12-4 and TRBJ1-2; 7 positions match TRBD1. After removal of 8 bases from V and 6 bases from J, the junction contained 9 bases not matched to a gene. The CDR3 has 13 residues. The chain's CDR3 is CASFSGTVDGYTF. The CDR3, as DNA: TGTGCCAGCTTCTCCGGGACAGTCGATGGCTACACCTTC.

This chain connects TRBV7-8 to TRBJ2-7; 7 bases are a match to TRBD1. Germline values: CDR1 SGHVS, CDR2 FQNEAQ. The ends lost 4 bases at V and 1 base at J; junction bases unmatched: 4. The CDR3 loop spans 14 amino acids. The CDR3 sequence: CASSSTGASYEQYF. The CDR3 DNA reads TGTGCCAGCAGCTCCACAGGGGCGTCCTACGAGCAGTACTTC.

About this clone: Additional DNA sequences in this sample encode the identical CDR3. The chain is built from TRBV5-1 and TRBJ1-3; D unresolved. CDR1 and CDR2 from the germline V gene are SGHRS and YFSETQ. The ends were cut back, 4 bases at V and 0 bases at J, with 5 bases in the middle. The CDR3 length is 13 residues. The CDR3 region has the DNA TGCGCCAGCAGCCCGAGCTCTGGAAACACCATATATTTT. Its protein is CASSPSSGNTIYF.

This chain connects TRBV5-5 to TRBJ1-2, with 7 bases lining up with TRBD1. There are 14 residues in the CDR3. V was pared by 3 bases and J by 1 base, with 3 bases of the junction left unmatched. Germline CDR1 reads SGHKS; CDR2 reads YYEKEE (reference sequence). The CDR3 region is CASSWDRGNYGYTF. Written as DNA, the CDR3 is TGTGCCAGCAGCTGGGACAGAGGTAACTATGGCTACACCTTC. The full variable domain, completed using reference TRBV5-5 and TRBJ1-2, is DAGVTQSPTHLIKTRGQQVTLRCSPISGHKSVSWYQQVLGQGPQFIFQYYEKEERGRGNFPDRFSARQFPNYSSELNVNALLLGDSALYLCASSWDRGNYGYTFGSGTRLTVV.

The V and J genes are TRBV4-3 and TRBJ2-1; D remains unclear. The germline CDR1 and CDR2 sequences are LGHNA and YSLEER. Trimming shortened V by 1 base and J by 4 bases, and 11 bases separated the two germline ends. CDR3 length equals 15 residues. CDR3 residues: CASSQGSLLYNEQFF. CDR3 DNA: TGCGCCAGCAGCCAAGGGAGCCTCCTATACAATGAGCAGTTCTTC.